This T cell receptor beta chain was identified in a study of identical twins (TCRdb year 2016). At the level of the whole study: The study deep-sequenced TCR alpha and beta repertoires from monozygotic twins, unrelated adults of various ages and cord blood to test whether fetal clonotypes persist. Replicate twin experiments were performed at different times using different library preparation protocols to rule out contamination. Points the paper makes about the study in general: In monozygotic twins, out-of-frame TCR alpha sharing was systematically underestimated by recombination models, although the models agreed with sharing between unrelated individuals. Compared with coincidental sharing between unrelated individuals, out-of-frame TCR alpha sequences shared between twins showed an excess of sequences with low generation probability. Because the same donors could not be followed over many years, conclusions were based on cross-sectional statistical analysis. Fewer insertions were carried by abundant cord blood beta clonotypes; a weaker similar trend was observed in young adult naive repertoires, while no such trend was observed in memory repertoires. Excess twin sharing in beta out-of-frame sequences was weaker because fewer shared sequences lowered the signal-to-noise ratio. Zero-insertion analyses could be partly confounded by invariant T cells such as MAIT and iNKT, though diverse VJ usage argued against such confounding for most clonotypes.

The library was made by 5' RACE. Sequencing used an Illumina HiSeq 2000. A universal primer binding site was added through template switching, and the final cDNA carried a unique molecular identifier so that TCR cDNA molecules could be counted accurately. First-strand cDNA for TCR alpha and beta chains was synthesized from specific primers in the conserved constant-segment region. To control for contamination, every cDNA library carried two barcodes: a SMART-Mk sample barcode plus Illumina barcodes. TruSeq adapter sequences, together with Illumina sample barcodes, were added in two successive PCR steps. The Illumina HiSeq platform was used with custom primers to sequence TCR alpha and beta cDNA libraries. As for how the authors treated the data: Raw reads were processed with MiGEC to extract unique molecular identifiers, and MiXCR was used to determine CDR3 positions. Recombination models were inferred per individual with the repgenHMM and IGoR tools using an EM algorithm. The analysis of shared clonotypes was done with the tcR package in R, with sharing normalized by the product of cloneset sizes. Out-of-frame nonproductive sequences were analyzed to study raw recombination free of thymic and clonal selection effects. The public reads were run again by TCRdb, first through fastp at Q25 and then through MiXCR, and only productive beta chains were kept. A single entry per CDR3 protein holds the most common genes and DNA from its merged rows. The V and J calls reflect TCRdb's pipeline rather than the authors' work. The sample yields 450,000 or so distinct CDR3 sequences; more than 20% were counted once. 2.9% of the sample is in the top ten clones.

All donors were healthy Caucasians. Three pairs of female monozygotic twins, all aged roughly 18 to 30 years, made up the twin cohort. CD4+ and CD8+ T cell populations were isolated with positive isolation kits from Invitrogen. Concerning this clonotype: The target of this receptor is not known. Base qualities are missing; no much larger clone stands one base away.

V drops 3 bases and J drops 10 bases, leaving 13 bases in between. CDR1 and CDR2 were assigned from the germline V gene (reference sequence) as SEHNR and FQNEAQ. Spanning cysteine to phenylalanine, the CDR3 consists of 13 amino acids. The read is trimmed to its CDR3 DNA, 39 bases read in frame from base 1. This sample was shared with a second study, whose subject was T cells expressing NK-cell markers. The second paper states: About 8 donors provided sorted CD3+CD56+NKG2C+, CD3+CD56+NKG2C- and CD3+CD56-NKG2C+ T-cell subsets, whose TCR beta-chain repertoires were profiled. Among the eight sequenced donors, seven were HCMV-seropositive and one was HCMV-seronegative. In several experiments an anti-gammadeltaTCR antibody was added to restrict sorting to alphabetaTCR-expressing T cells. For five or six donors, the dominant CD3+CD56+NKG2C+ clonotypes were among the top 10 CD8+ clonotypes and accounted for about 1.0-8% of CD8+ T cells. Those dominant clonotypes were again the most abundant among CD3+CD56-NKG2C+ cells in a handful of donors, at roughly 28.3-65%. Whether the expanded NKG2C-expressing T cell clones were specific for HCMV antigens was left unclear. The eight sequenced donors were randomly selected healthy volunteers, three men and five women. HCMV serostatus was determined by detecting HCMV-specific IgG in serum with a commercial ELISA kit. Reads were demultiplexed and grouped by UMI with MIGEC, and clonotypes were assembled and quantified with MiTCR. Only TCR cDNA sequences supported by at least two reads were kept to exclude erroneous sequences. Downstream repertoire analysis used the tcR package, and clonotypes were matched across fractions by CDR3 nucleotide sequence plus V segment. Antigen specificity was annotated against VDJdb with VDJmatch, allowing one amino acid substitution in CDR3.

Source material: CD4+ T cells sorted from blood. The chain was built from TRBV7-9 and TRBJ2-1, with no confidently assigned D gene. This clonotype originated in a woman between 18 and 29 years old in good health. The CDR3 protein: CASSLKRPSEQFF. Here is the DNA: TGTGCCAGCAGCTTGAAAAGGCCCTCCGAGCAGTTCTTC.